One and the same sample provided the 2 T cell receptor beta chains below, sequenced in a study of CD8+CD57+ T cells in acquired aplastic anemia. Genomic DNA, the template, was used for profiling of the TCR beta VDJ and CDR3. TCRdb fed the reads into MiXCR, producing one record per CDR3 protein. The data hold 55,000 to 60,000 distinct CDR3 sequences, with around 60% observed a single time. Flow cytometry had shown expanded CD8+CD57+ cells in the patients chosen for sequencing. The source material was sorted CD4+, CD8+, or CD8+CD57+ T cells (not recorded which) from PBMCs. These receptor sequences come from a human donor with aplastic anemia.

The chain links TRBV29-1 to TRBJ2-7; D is possibly TRBD1 (5 bases). This CDR3 contains 12 residues. Germline V gives CDR1 SQVTM, CDR2 ANQGSEA. The germline V and J ends were trimmed by 6 bases and 5 bases, with 14 bases remaining between them. The CDR3 bases are TGCAGCGTCAGACAACAGGTAGACGAGCAGTACTTC. Encoded protein: CSVRQQVDEQYF.

This clonotype turned up a few times. The V call is TRBV10-3, the J call TRBJ2-1; TRBD2 aligns across 12 bases. The CDR3 is 17 residues long. CDR1 and CDR2 from the germline V gene are ENHRY and SYGVKD. V shed 0 bases, J shed 4 bases, and the junction held 4 bases outside the gene matches. The CDR3, as DNA: TGTGCCATCAGTGAGTCGACTAGCGGGGGTGAATACAATGAGCAGTTCTTC. Residues: CAISESTSGGEYNEQFF.